This is a list of T cell receptor beta chains from one sample in a study of T cell responses to AZD1222 COVID-19 vaccine. TCRdb keeps only in-frame clones here, not all; method: immunoSEQ multiplex PCR. The sample lists about 180,000 clones; about 86% were seen once. The sample in question was peripheral blood, obtained 28 days after the second AZD1222 dose. The origin of the receptors is an adult who received the AZD1222 COVID-19 vaccine. The CDR3 runs from the conserved cysteine through the conserved F or W. D genes are given only for firm matches. Size is stated for part of the rows, as once, few or many counts, or as a class when the clone is expanded.

V	J	size	D	CDR3	DNA
TRBV15	TRBJ2-1	-	-	CATSRSLAYEQFF	TGTGCCACCAGCAGGAGTCTAGCCTATGAGCAGTTCTTC
TRBV3-1/TRBV3-2	TRBJ2-5	-	TRBD2	CASSKSGVQETQYF	TGTGCCAGCAGCAAAAGCGGGGTCCAAGAGACCCAGTACTTC
TRBV7-8	TRBJ2-5	-	-	CASSLVLPGETQYF	TGTGCCAGCAGCTTAGTCCTCCCGGGGGAGACCCAGTACTTC
TRBV6-6	TRBJ2-7	-	-	CASSYSKTVAQYF	TGTGCCAGCAGTTACTCGAAGACAGTTGCGCAGTACTTC
TRBV12-1	TRBJ1-5	once	-	CASSSNQPQHF	TGTGCCAGCAGCTCCAATCAGCCCCAGCATTTT
TRBV11-2	TRBJ1-4	-	-	CASGQGNQKLFF	TGTGCCAGCGGGCAGGGAAACCAAAAACTGTTTTTT
TRBV13	TRBJ1-1	once	TRBD1	CASSVDRAEAFF	TGTGCCAGCAGCGTCGACAGGGCGGAAGCTTTCTTT
TRBV28	TRBJ1-5	-	-	CASSLMSEGHQPQHF	TGTGCCAGCAGTTTAATGAGCGAGGGGCATCAGCCCCAGCATTTT
TRBV5-4	TRBJ1-2	-	-	CASSLDSGGPVVGGYTF	TGTGCCAGCAGCTTAGATTCCGGGGGGCCTGTGGTAGGTGGCTACACCTTC
TRBV7-3	TRBJ2-5	-	TRBD2	CASSPGLAGTETQYF	TGTGCCAGCAGCCCTGGACTAGCGGGAACCGAGACCCAGTACTTC
TRBV6-2/TRBV6-3	TRBJ1-5	once	-	CASSHTGTQQPQHF	TGTGCCAGCAGTCATACAGGGACTCAGCAGCCCCAGCATTTT
TRBV28	TRBJ1-1	few	TRBD1	CASGSTTGKAFF	TGTGCCAGCGGAAGCACGACAGGGAAAGCTTTCTTT
TRBV28	TRBJ2-7	-	TRBD1	CASSPQAAQGAGEQYF	TGTGCCAGCAGTCCCCAAGCCGCCCAGGGGGCGGGTGAGCAGTACTTC
TRBV5-1	TRBJ2-3	-	TRBD1	CASSRLPGTGNPTDTQYF	TGCGCCAGCAGCCGACTTCCGGGGACAGGGAATCCCACAGATACGCAGTATTTT
TRBV2	TRBJ2-7	once	-	CASCGRGGDRSWAQYF	TGTGCCAGCTGTGGGAGGGGCGGGGACAGGAGCTGGGCGCAGTACTTC
TRBV7-3	TRBJ2-2	-	-	CASSLIRSGELFF	TGTGCCAGCAGCTTAATACGCTCCGGGGAGCTGTTTTTT
TRBV7-2	TRBJ1-6	-	-	CASRNHSPLHF	TGTGCCAGCAGGAACCATTCACCCCTCCACTTT
TRBV6-2/TRBV6-3	TRBJ2-7	-	-	CASSYSVGEQYF	TGTGCCAGCAGTTACTCGGTAGGCGAGCAGTACTTC
TRBV19	TRBJ1-4	-	-	CASSIDPTPWGEKLFF	TGTGCCAGTAGTATAGATCCCACTCCGTGGGGGGAAAAACTGTTTTTT
TRBV5-4	TRBJ1-2	-	-	CASSLVGEVYGYTF	TGTGCCAGCAGCTTGGTAGGGGAAGTCTATGGCTACACCTTC
TRBV19	TRBJ2-1	-	TRBD2	CASKRSSGTHNEQFF	TGTGCCAGTAAGCGGTCTAGCGGGACTCATAATGAGCAGTTCTTC
TRBV19	TRBJ2-7	-	-	CASRGESYEQYF	TGTGCCAGTAGAGGGGAGAGTTACGAGCAGTACTTC
TRBV19	TRBJ1-5	-	-	CASTRTVDQPQHF	TGTGCCAGTACTAGGACAGTAGATCAGCCCCAGCATTTT
TRBV27	TRBJ2-7	-	TRBD1	CASRVFTGTDSYEQYF	TGTGCCAGCAGGGTATTTACCGGGACAGATTCCTACGAGCAGTACTTC
TRBV6-2/TRBV6-3	TRBJ2-5	once	TRBD2	CASSGTSGLQETQYF	TGTGCCAGCAGTGGGACTAGCGGGCTACAAGAGACCCAGTACTTC
TRBV4-3	TRBJ1-2	-	-	CASSQGMVNYGYTF	TGCGCCAGCAGCCAAGGGATGGTTAACTATGGCTACACCTTC